This T cell receptor beta chain was identified in a study of CD8+ T cells in alopecia areata. Study-wide context: The drug, oral tofacitinib, was given to treated patients at 5 to 10 mg twice daily.

Treatment described: oral pan-JAK inhibitor, 5-10 mg twice daily. Following extraction, RNA underwent reverse transcription to cDNA, which served as the sequencing template. The repertoire was sequenced with immunoSEQ multiplex PCR; TCRdb's copy has only in-frame clones and lacks some. Of approximately 150,000 clones in the sample, approximately 60% are singletons; the top ten hold 12% to 15%. Germline CDR1 and CDR2: SQVTM and ANQGSEA. The CDR3 loop spans 11 amino acids. The V segment lost 7 bases and the J segment 4 bases; nucleotides outside the gene matches: 3. Sequencing was performed on CD4+ T cells sorted from blood, taken at week 24, from a patient treated with tofacitinib. The TCR sequence derives from a human donor with alopecia areata. V and J are TRBV29-1 and TRBJ1-2; TRBD1 agrees at 7 bases. The CDR3 coding sequence is TGCAGCGCTGGACAGGCCTATGGCTACACCTTC. This codes for CSAGQAYGYTF.